This T cell receptor (beta chain) was retrieved from a study of cytomegalovirus exposure and HLA in healthy donors. The method was immunoSEQ multiplex PCR; TCRdb's version includes in-frame clones alone and lacks a portion of them. The sample records more than 85,000 clones, around 83% being singletons. The V gene's germline CDR1 is MNHEY and CDR2 SVGAGI. V lost 7 bases to trimming and J lost 2 bases; unmatched junction nucleotides: 8. The CDR3 length is 14 residues. Sequenced material: PBMCs. This receptor was obtained from a woman younger than 30 in good health and CMV-seropositive. This sequence joins TRBV6-5 and TRBJ2-7, with 7 positions matching TRBD2. The CDR3 DNA sequence: TGTGCCAGCAAAGGGGCTAGCGGTACCTACGAGCAGTACTTC. Protein sequence: CASKGASGTYEQYF.